Sequencing of this TCR beta chain was carried out in a study of technical replicates of blood from a handful of donors. Trimming took 6 bases from V and 0 from J, leaving 9 bases between them. The CDR3 has 14 residues. The germline V gene has CDR1 MDHEN and CDR2 SYDVKM. The data were produced by immunoSEQ multiplex PCR, yet TCRdb's version contains in-frame clones alone and is incomplete. The table records about 44,000 clones, about 96% of them present only once. The source material was T cells isolated from PBMCs. The clonotype was recovered from a human donor in good health. The V gene is TRBV28, the J gene TRBJ1-5, with unresolved D. The CDR3 loop reads CASRVDYSNQPQHF. The CDR3 coding sequence is TGTGCCAGCAGGGTCGACTATAGCAATCAGCCCCAGCATTTT.